Given below is one TCR beta chain in context. Its antigen remains unknown. The data are from a study of post-analysis software for immune sequencing data. Trimming pared 8 bases from V and 0 bases from J, leaving 17 bases between. This CDR3 is 15 amino acids long. Built from TCR beta cDNA, the libraries had unique molecular identifiers in them. Starting from roughly 1 to 10 million T cells, the study yielded about 540,000 cDNA molecules. Via MiXCR, TCRdb re-called the PCR reads, giving one row per CDR3 protein. The table has roughly 540,000 distinct CDR3 sequences, about a third seen once. Overall study results and limits: There was significantly lower normalized Chao1 diversity in multiple sclerosis patients than in controls. Controls showed lower frequencies than patients for four to six TRBV segments, and TRBV5-6, TRBV5-1 and TRBV20-1 were among these.

The TCR was taken from a girl aged 2 to 17 with multiple sclerosis. The specimen was blood. V is TRBV12-3 or TRBV12-4 and J is TRBJ2-7, with D perhaps TRBD2 (6 bases). The chain's CDR3 is CASGRSGRFSYEQYF. The CDR3 region has the DNA TGTGCCAGCGGGCGATCGGGGAGGTTCTCCTACGAGCAGTACTTC.